Below are 3 T cell receptor beta chains sequenced from a single sample in a study of blood T cell repertoires in COVID-19. Produced via immunoSEQ multiplex PCR; TCRdb's table is partial and in-frame only. The sample holds about 120,000 clones, roughly 82% seen once. Source material: peripheral blood. The source is a human donor in a cohort sampled during active COVID-19.

The rearrangement joins TRBV6-1 to TRBJ2-7, with 10 bases fitting TRBD1. V was pared by 3 bases and J by 1 base, with 3 bases of the junction left unmatched. The CDR3 has 15 amino acids. Germline V gene sequence: CDR1 MNHNS, CDR2 SASEGT. CDR3 nucleotide sequence: TGTGCCAGCAGTGATCGACAGGGGGCATCCTACGAGCAGTACTTC. Amino acid sequence: CASSDRQGASYEQYF.

This clone was detected many times. This chain links TRBV5-6 with TRBJ1-3, with 7 bases lining up with TRBD1. CDR1 SGHDT and CDR2 YYEEEE come from the germline V gene. This CDR3 region has 17 residues. V shed 4 bases and J 1 base; nucleotides not matched to a gene: 11. CDR3 nucleotide sequence: TGTGCCAGCAGCCCCTCTCGACAGGGCCTGTCTGGAAACACCATATATTTT. Translating it yields CASSPSRQGLSGNTIYF.

This clone has a single count. J is TRBJ2-1 and V is TRBV6-1; 9 positions match TRBD1. The CDR3 loop spans 14 amino acids. Per germline, CDR1 MNHNS and CDR2 SASEGT. V was pared by 3 bases and J by 4 bases, with 1 base of the junction left unmatched. The CDR3 here is CASSDGQGYNEQFF. In nucleotides, the CDR3 is TGTGCCAGCAGTGACGGACAGGGGTACAATGAGCAGTTCTTC.